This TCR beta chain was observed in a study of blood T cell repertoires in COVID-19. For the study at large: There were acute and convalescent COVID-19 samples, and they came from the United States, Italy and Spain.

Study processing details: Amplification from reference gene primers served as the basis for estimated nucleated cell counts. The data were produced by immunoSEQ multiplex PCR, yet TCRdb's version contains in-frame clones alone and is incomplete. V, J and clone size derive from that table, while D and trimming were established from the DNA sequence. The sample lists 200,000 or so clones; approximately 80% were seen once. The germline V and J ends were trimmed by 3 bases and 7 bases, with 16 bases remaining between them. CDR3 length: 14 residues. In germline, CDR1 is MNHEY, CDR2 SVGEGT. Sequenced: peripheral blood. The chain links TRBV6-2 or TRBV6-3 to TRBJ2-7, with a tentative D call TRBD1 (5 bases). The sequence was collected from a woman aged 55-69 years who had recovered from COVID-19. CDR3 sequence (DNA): TGTGCCAGCAGTTATGGGCTGGGGCCAGGGGAGCAGTACTTC. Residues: CASSYGLGPGEQYF.